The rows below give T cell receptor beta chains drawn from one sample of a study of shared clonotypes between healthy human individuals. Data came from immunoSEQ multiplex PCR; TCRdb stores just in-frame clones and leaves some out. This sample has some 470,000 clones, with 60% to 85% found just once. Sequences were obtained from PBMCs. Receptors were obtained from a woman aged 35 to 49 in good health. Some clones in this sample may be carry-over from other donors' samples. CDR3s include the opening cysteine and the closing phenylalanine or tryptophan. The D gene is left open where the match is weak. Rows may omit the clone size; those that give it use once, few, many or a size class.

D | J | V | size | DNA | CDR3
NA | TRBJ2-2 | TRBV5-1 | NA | TGCGCCAGCAGCTTGGCAGCAGGCCCCGGGGAGCTGTTTTTT | CASSLAAGPGELFF
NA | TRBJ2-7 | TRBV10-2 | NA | TGCGCCAGCAGTCCAGAGAGGAGCTCCTACGAGCAGTACTTC | CASSPERSSYEQYF
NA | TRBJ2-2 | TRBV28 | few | TGTGCCAGCAGGGCCCCGGGTCACACCGGGGAGCTGTTTTTT | CASRAPGHTGELFF
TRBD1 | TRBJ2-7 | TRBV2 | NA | TGTGCCAGCAGTCGGACAGGGGGTCCGTACGAGCAGTACTTC | CASSRTGGPYEQYF
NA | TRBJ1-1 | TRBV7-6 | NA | TGTGCCAGCAGCTTAGCGCGGACCCACACTGAAGCTTTCTTT | CASSLARTHTEAFF
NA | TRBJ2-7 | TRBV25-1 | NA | TGTGCCAGCAGTGATGCCGGTCTTTGGGAGCAGTACTTC | CASSDAGLWEQYF
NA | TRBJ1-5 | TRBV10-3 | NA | TGTGCCATCAGTACAGGGCAGGTTAATCAGCCCCAGCATTTT | CAISTGQVNQPQHF
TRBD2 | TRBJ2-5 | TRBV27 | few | TGTGCCAGCAGTACCCGGACTAGCGGGAGGTTCCAAGAGACCCAGTACTTC | CASSTRTSGRFQETQYF
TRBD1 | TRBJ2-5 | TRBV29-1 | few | TGCAGCTATGACAGGGGAACTGAGACCCAGTACTTC | CSYDRGTETQYF
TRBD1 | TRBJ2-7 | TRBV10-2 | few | TGCGCCAGCAGTGATTCGACAGGGTCTGGCTACGAGCAGTACTTC | CASSDSTGSGYEQYF
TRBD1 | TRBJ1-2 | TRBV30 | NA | TGTGCCTGGACCCGGGACAGGGCTGGCTACACCTTC | CAWTRDRAGYTF
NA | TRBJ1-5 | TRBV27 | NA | TGTGCCAGCAGTTTATCCAGGGGATATCAGCCCCAGCATTTT | CASSLSRGYQPQHF
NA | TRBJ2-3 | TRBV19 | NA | TGTGCCGCAGCGACTAGTCCGGGTAGCACAGATACGCAGTATTTT | CAAATSPGSTDTQYF
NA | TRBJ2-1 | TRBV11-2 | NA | TGTGCCAGCAGTCTCCCTGCGACAGGATACAATGAGCAGTTCTTC | CASSLPATGYNEQFF
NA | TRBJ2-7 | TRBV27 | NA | TGTGCCAGCAGTTTGTTAGGACAGCCCTACGAGCAGTACTTC | CASSLLGQPYEQYF
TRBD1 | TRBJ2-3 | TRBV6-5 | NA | TGTGCCAGCAGTGCCCGACAGGGGGCAATAGATACGCAGTATTTT | CASSARQGAIDTQYF
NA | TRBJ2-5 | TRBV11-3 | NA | TGTGCCAGCAGCTCGGCAGGGGGGGGAGAGACCCAGTACTTC | CASSSAGGGETQYF
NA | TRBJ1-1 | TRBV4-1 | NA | TGCGCCAGCAGCCGGACGACAGGTCCGCCAGGGGTATTTGCTTTCTTT | CASSRTTGPPGVFAFF
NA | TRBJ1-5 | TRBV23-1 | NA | TGCGCCAGCAGTCGCCACAGGTTATTGGTCGGGAGGAGCAATCAGCCCCAGCATTTT | CASSRHRLLVGRSNQPQHF
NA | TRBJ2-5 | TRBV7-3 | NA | TGTGCCAGCAGCCCCTCACCCCTAGCGACGGGTACTGGGGAGACCCAGTACTTC | CASSPSPLATGTGETQYF
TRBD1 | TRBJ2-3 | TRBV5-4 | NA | TGTGCCAGCAGCAGGTGGACAGGGGGGACAGATACGCAGTATTTT | CASSRWTGGTDTQYF
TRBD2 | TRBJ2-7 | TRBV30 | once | TGTGCCTGGAGTGGGGGGACTACGCAGTACTTC | CAWSGGTTQYF
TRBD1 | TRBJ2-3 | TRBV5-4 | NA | TGTGCCAGCAGCATACCGGGACAGGGTATGACAGATACGCAGTATTTT | CASSIPGQGMTDTQYF